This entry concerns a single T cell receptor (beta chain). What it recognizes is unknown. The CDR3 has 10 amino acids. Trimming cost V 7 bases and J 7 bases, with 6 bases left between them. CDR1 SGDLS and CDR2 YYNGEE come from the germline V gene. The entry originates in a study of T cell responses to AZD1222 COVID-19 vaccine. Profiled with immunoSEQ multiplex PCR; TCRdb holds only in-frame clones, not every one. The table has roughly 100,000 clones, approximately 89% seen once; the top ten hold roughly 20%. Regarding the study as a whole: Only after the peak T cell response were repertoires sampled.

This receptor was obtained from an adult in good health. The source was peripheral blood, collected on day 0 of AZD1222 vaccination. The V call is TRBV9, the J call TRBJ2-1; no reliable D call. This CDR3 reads CASGQNEQFF. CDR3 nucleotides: TGTGCCAGCGGCCAAAATGAGCAGTTCTTC. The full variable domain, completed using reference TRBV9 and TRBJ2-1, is DSGVTQTPKHLITATGQRVTLRCSPRSGDLSVYWYQQSLDQGLQFLIQYYNGEERAKGNILERFSAQQFPDLHSELNLSSLELGDSALYFCASGQNEQFFGPGTRLTVL.